Listed here is a single TCR beta chain. The entry originates in a study of blood T cell repertoires in COVID-19. Study overall: From T cells, B-cell-depleted T cells, or PBMCs came the material, which was cDNA or gDNA.

The CDR3 consists of 15 residues. Germline loops: CDR1 SGHRS, CDR2 YFSETQ. The V gene lost 0 bases and the J gene lost 2 bases, with 9 bases spanning the gap. Under the authors' procedure: Reference gene primer amplification in the assay estimated nucleated cell counts. The assay was immunoSEQ multiplex PCR, and TCRdb's table has in-frame clones only and misses some. The DNA was the basis for D and trimming; V, J and clone size are from that table. Of more than 200,000 clones in the sample, nearly 90% were seen once. The TCR sequence derives from a man younger than 30 with active or convalescent COVID-19. The V gene is TRBV5-1, the J gene TRBJ2-1, with D perhaps matching TRBD1 (6 bases). Sample: peripheral blood. The CDR3 is CASSLGQGTYNEQFF. DNA for the CDR3: TGCGCCAGCAGCTTGGGCCAGGGGACCTACAATGAGCAGTTCTTC.